The 26 T cell receptor beta chains below come from one sample, sequenced in a study of tumor-infiltrating lymphocytes in primary liver carcinoma. Germline DNA was also extracted, with blood RNA taken from unsorted whole blood. The input was approximately 0.45 ug total RNA; TCR beta cDNA was made from it with a constant-region primer. Each TCR beta library was derived from three nested multiplex PCR rounds that employed slightly modified ARM-PCR. Two initial PCR rounds of approximately 10 cycles each paired TRBV1-TRBV30 forward primers with a C-beta reverse primer. One entry per CDR3 protein, called by TCRdb with MiXCR from the multiplex PCR reads. The table includes hundreds of thousands of distinct CDR3 sequences, around three fifths detected once. Sequences were obtained from peripheral blood. Every receptor here comes from a woman younger than 45 with primary liver carcinoma and hepatitis B virus infection.

The rearrangement joins TRBV6-5 to TRBJ2-1, with 10 nucleotides matching TRBD2. The CDR3 consists of 15 residues. V was pared by 4 bases and J by 9 bases, with 9 bases of the junction left unmatched. Per the germline V gene, CDR1 is MNHEY and CDR2 is SVGAGI. Here the CDR3 DNA reads TGTGCCAGCAGTTCAAAGGTACTAGCGGGATTTGAGCAGTTCTTC. It translates to CASSSKVLAGFEQFF.

The chain links TRBV6-2 or TRBV6-3 to TRBJ2-1; the match to TRBD2 covers 12 bases. This CDR3 contains 16 residues. The V segment lost 4 bases and the J segment 7 bases; nucleotides outside the gene matches: 8. The germline gives CDR1 MNHEY, CDR2 SVGEGT. The CDR3 is CASSSLTSGRINEQFF. CDR3 bases: TGTGCCAGCAGTTCCTTGACTAGCGGGAGAATTAATGAGCAGTTCTTC.

In regard to this clonotype: This may stem from a read error, because a much larger clone lies one nucleotide away. V and J are TRBV12-5 and TRBJ2-1, with D perhaps TRBD1 or TRBD2 (5 bases each). Trimming cost V 0 bases and J 3 bases, with 24 bases left between them. The germline gives CDR1 LGHNT, CDR2 FRNRAP. The CDR3 length is 20 residues. In DNA form, the CDR3 reads TGTGCTAGTGGTTTGGTCCTTTGGGGGATGCAGAACGGAAGCTACAATGAGCAGTTCTTC. Translated: CASGLVLWGMQNGSYNEQFF.

Ten or more counts support this clonotype. V usage is TRBV29-1 and J usage is TRBJ2-3, with 11 bases that match TRBD2. This CDR3 has 20 residues. Trimming cost V 8 bases and J 3 bases; bases outside gene matches: 25. CDR1 is SQVTM and CDR2 is ANQGSEA in the germline V gene. This CDR3 reads CSILRRSISLAGGVTDTQYF. For the CDR3, the DNA is TGCAGCATACTACGAAGGAGTATTTCTCTAGCGGGAGGAGTTACAGATACGCAGTATTTT.

This chain joins TRBV6-5 and TRBJ2-1; no reliable D call. The V gene lost 0 bases and the J gene lost 7 bases, with 10 bases spanning the gap. The CDR3 has 14 amino acids. CDR1 and CDR2 from the germline V gene are MNHEY and SVGAGI. The CDR3, as DNA: TGTGCCAGCAGTTACTCGAGCCCTTCTAATGAGCAGTTCTTC. Protein product: CASSYSSPSNEQFF.

In its sample, this clonotype was seen once. The rearrangement links TRBV6-1 to TRBJ2-1; D uncertain. V lost 3 bases to trimming and J lost 11 bases, with 11 bases between them. Germline CDR1 MNHNS, CDR2 SASEGT. The CDR3 contains 12 residues. Written as DNA, the CDR3 is TGTGCCAGCAGTGACCACAATCGGAAGCAGTTCTTC. It specifies CASSDHNRKQFF.

Concerning this clonotype: This may be a read error, as it is one base from a much larger clone. The chain couples TRBV12-3 or TRBV12-4 to TRBJ2-1; D may be TRBD1 or TRBD2 (5 bases each). The CDR3 is made up of 15 amino acids. CDR3 sequence: CASSPWGSSYSEQFF. The CDR3 region has the DNA TGTGCCAGCAGCCCTTGGGGGAGCTCCTACAGTGAGCAGTTCTTC.

As to this clonotype: Since a much larger clone is just one base distant, this may be a read error. The chain is built from TRBV12-3 or TRBV12-4 and TRBJ2-7, with TRBD2 matching over 8 bases. The CDR3 totals 15 residues. V trimming: 6 bases; J trimming: 5 bases; junction bases outside the gene matches: 12. The CDR3: CASSSLRLAKDEQYF. CDR3 coding DNA: TGTGCCAGCAGCTCCCTAAGACTAGCGAAAGACGAGCAGTACTTC.

Worth noting for this clonotype: As the CDR3 is not closed by the conserved phenylalanine or tryptophan, this likely results from a read error. It is unclear where the CDR3 begins or ends on the DNA, so no DNA is shown, and the CDR3 is as TCRdb lists it. The chain carries TRBV11-2 and TRBJ2-3; TRBD2 is taken as the D call from the table, unchecked against the DNA. Germline V gene sequence: CDR1 SGHAT, CDR2 FQNNGV. The CDR3 spans 15 residues, counting both ends. Here the CDR3 reads CASSSSGYNTDTQCS.

This clonotype was found a few times. The rearrangement joins TRBV13 to TRBJ2-5; 7 positions match TRBD1. The CDR3 contains 15 residues. Germline lookup yields CDR1 PRHDT and CDR2 FYEKMQ (reference sequence). V shed 5 bases and J 4 bases; nucleotides not matched to a gene: 10. This CDR3 reads CASSPQGEDRETQYF. The CDR3 DNA reads TGTGCCAGCAGCCCGCAGGGGGAAGACAGAGAGACCCAGTACTTC.

This chain joins TRBV7-8 and TRBJ1-5; the D gene is possibly TRBD1 (6 bases). The CDR3 runs 15 residues. Per germline, CDR1 SGHVS and CDR2 FQNEAQ. Deletions cut 5 bases from V and 0 bases from J, with 11 bases between. Here the CDR3 reads CASSHRARSNQPQHF. DNA for the CDR3: TGTGCCAGCAGCCACAGGGCTCGTAGCAATCAGCCCCAGCATTTT.

In regard to this clonotype: Lacking the conserved final phenylalanine or tryptophan, this CDR3 likely reflects a read error. The chain couples TRBV14 to TRBJ1-2; D remains unclear. In germline, CDR1 is SGHDN, CDR2 FVKESK. CDR3 length equals 15 residues. The CDR3 is CASSQDGMPNYGYTY. The CDR3 DNA is TGTGCCAGCAGTCAAGATGGGATGCCTAACTATGGCTACACCTAC.

In the case of this clonotype: Because the CDR3 is missing its conserved closing phenylalanine or tryptophan, this is likely a read error. This chain connects TRBV29-1 to TRBJ1-3, with D tentatively TRBD1 (5 bases). Germline loops: CDR1 SQVTM, CDR2 ANQGSEA. The CDR3 sequence is 12 residues long. The chain's CDR3 is CSVAGWGNTIYL. The DNA of the CDR3 is TGTAGCGTTGCAGGGTGGGGAAACACCATATATCTT.

A remark on this clonotype: The junction and the germline gene differ at one end; a read error may be behind it. The rearrangement links TRBV4-2 to TRBJ1-5; tentatively, D is TRBD1 (5 bases). This CDR3 is built from 17 residues. Germline values: CDR1 LGHNA, CDR2 YNFKEQ. CDR3: CASSQNLGVRTNQAQHF. The CDR3 DNA reads as TGTGCCAGCAGCCAGAACCTAGGGGTCAGGACGAATCAGGCCCAGCATTTT.

V gene TRBV12-3 or TRBV12-4 combines with J gene TRBJ1-3, with D possibly matching TRBD1 (6 bases). V lost 6 bases, J lost 4 bases, and 16 bases lay in between. The CDR3 runs to 15 residues. CDR3 sequence reads: CASRATGPRGNTIYF. Here the CDR3 DNA reads TGTGCCAGCAGGGCGACAGGTCCCCGAGGAAACACCATATATTTT.

This clonotype has more than one count but fewer than ten. This chain uses TRBV6-2 or TRBV6-3 with TRBJ1-2; weak D call: TRBD1 (5 bases). V lost 6 bases and J lost 2, with 10 bases in between. From germline, CDR1 is MNHEY and CDR2 SVGEGT. The CDR3 length is 13 residues. The CDR3 sequence is CASRPRANYGYTF. For the CDR3, the DNA is TGTGCCAGCAGGCCCAGGGCCAACTATGGCTACACCTTC.

The chain combines TRBV12-3 or TRBV12-4 with TRBJ2-3, with D perhaps TRBD1 or TRBD2 (5 bases each). The V end lost 6 bases, the J end lost 0 bases, and 10 bases lay between the germline ends. This CDR3 is 14 amino acids long. The CDR3 nucleotides read TGTGCCAGCAGAACCGGGGCTAGCACAGATACGCAGTATTTT. As protein: CASRTGASTDTQYF.

This clonotype was seen many times. J is TRBJ1-2 and V is TRBV29-1; D is undetermined. CDR1 and CDR2 from the germline V gene are SQVTM and ANQGSEA. V was clipped by 1 base and J by 8 bases, with 2 bases between them. The CDR3 is 9 amino acids. The CDR3 loop reads CSVEGGYTF. The CDR3 coding sequence is TGCAGCGTTGAAGGCGGCTACACCTTC. Drawing the rest from reference TRBV29-1 and TRBJ1-2, the complete variable domain is SAVISQKPSRDICQRGTSLTIQCQVDSQVTMMFWYRQQPGQSLTLIATANQGSEATYESGFVIDKFPISRPNLTFSTLTVSNMSPEDSSIYLCSVEGGYTFGSGTRLTVV.

This clonotype was seen repeatedly, ten times or more. The chain recombines TRBV6-6 with TRBJ2-7, with 7 bases identical to TRBD2. CDR3 length: 17 residues. J gave up 0 bases and V 0 bases, and 8 bases lay outside the gene matches. Germline V gives CDR1 MNHNY, CDR2 SVGAGI (reference sequence). For the CDR3, the DNA is TGTGCCAGCAGTTACTCGATGCGCGGCGGGAGCTCCTACGAGCAGTACTTC. It specifies CASSYSMRGGSSYEQYF.

The rearrangement joins TRBV30 to TRBJ2-7; TRBD1 or TRBD2 may be the D gene (5 bases each). With 1 base removed from V and 6 bases from J, the gap between germline ends came to 10 bases. Germline V gives CDR1 GTSNPN, CDR2 SVGIG (reference sequence). The CDR3 runs to 12 residues. CDR3 sequence reads: CAWSDDSGEQYF. The DNA of the CDR3 is TGTGCCTGGAGTGACGACAGCGGCGAGCAGTACTTC.

With respect to this clonotype: A read error may be the cause here, since a much bigger clone is one base away. The V gene is TRBV11-1, the J gene TRBJ2-1; 8 nucleotides line up with TRBD2. Germline assignment: CDR1 SGHAT and CDR2 FQDESV (reference sequence). Unmatched junction bases numbered 6, after V lost 0 bases and J lost 2 bases. The CDR3 sequence is 17 residues long. The CDR3 DNA follows: TGTGCCAGCAGCTTAGCAGGCGGGAGGACTACCTACAATGAGCAGTTCTTC. This gives the protein CASSLAGGRTTYNEQFF.

Ten or more counts support this clonotype. CDR3 bases: TGCGCCAGCAGTCATTCGGCGGGAGGGCCCAACGAGCAGTACTTC. Its translation: CASSHSAGGPNEQYF. The V call is TRBV4-1, the J call TRBJ2-7; TRBD2 matches at 9 bases. CDR1 is MGHRA and CDR2 is YSYEKL in the germline V gene. Trimming took 6 bases from V and 5 from J; bases not matched to a gene: 11. This CDR3 has 15 residues.

Comments on this clonotype: The junction shows a germline mismatch at one end, possibly a read error. The chain combines TRBV5-6 with TRBJ1-4, with TRBD1 matching over 9 bases. The CDR3 length is 13 residues. Germline CDR1 SGHDT, CDR2 YYEEEE. CDR3 amino acids: CASSTGTGNLILF. The CDR3 DNA follows: TGTGCCAGCAGCACAGGGACAGGGAATTTAATCCTCTTT.

A word on this clonotype: Compared with germline, one end of the junction differs, possibly owing to a read error. V usage is TRBV6-2 or TRBV6-3 and J usage is TRBJ1-2; D is undetermined. The CDR3 is 14 amino acids. Germline lookup yields CDR1 MNHEY and CDR2 SVGEGT. The DNA for the CDR3 is TGTGCCAGCAGTTACTCGAAGTCGGGATATGGCTGCACCTTC. Translating it yields CASSYSKSGYGCTF.

To note about this clonotype: This may be a read error, as it is one base from a much larger clone. The chain links TRBV6-2 or TRBV6-3 to TRBJ2-7; D possibly corresponds to TRBD1 (6 bases). The CDR3 consists of 14 residues. CDR1 and CDR2 (germline): MNHEY, SVGEGT. The CDR3 protein is CASKSGVGSHEQYF. The CDR3 DNA sequence: TGTGCCAGCAAGTCAGGGGTAGGCTCCCACGAGCAGTACTTC.

This clonotype was recorded a few times. The chain uses TRBV30 and TRBJ1-5; 8 bases line up with TRBD1. The germline V gene has CDR1 GTSNPN and CDR2 SVGIG (reference sequence). J gave up 3 bases and V 7 bases, and 5 bases lay outside the gene matches. There are 13 residues in the CDR3. CDR3 bases: TGTGCCTCGGGGGACAGGCTCAATCAGCCCCAGCATTTT. This translates into CASGDRLNQPQHF.